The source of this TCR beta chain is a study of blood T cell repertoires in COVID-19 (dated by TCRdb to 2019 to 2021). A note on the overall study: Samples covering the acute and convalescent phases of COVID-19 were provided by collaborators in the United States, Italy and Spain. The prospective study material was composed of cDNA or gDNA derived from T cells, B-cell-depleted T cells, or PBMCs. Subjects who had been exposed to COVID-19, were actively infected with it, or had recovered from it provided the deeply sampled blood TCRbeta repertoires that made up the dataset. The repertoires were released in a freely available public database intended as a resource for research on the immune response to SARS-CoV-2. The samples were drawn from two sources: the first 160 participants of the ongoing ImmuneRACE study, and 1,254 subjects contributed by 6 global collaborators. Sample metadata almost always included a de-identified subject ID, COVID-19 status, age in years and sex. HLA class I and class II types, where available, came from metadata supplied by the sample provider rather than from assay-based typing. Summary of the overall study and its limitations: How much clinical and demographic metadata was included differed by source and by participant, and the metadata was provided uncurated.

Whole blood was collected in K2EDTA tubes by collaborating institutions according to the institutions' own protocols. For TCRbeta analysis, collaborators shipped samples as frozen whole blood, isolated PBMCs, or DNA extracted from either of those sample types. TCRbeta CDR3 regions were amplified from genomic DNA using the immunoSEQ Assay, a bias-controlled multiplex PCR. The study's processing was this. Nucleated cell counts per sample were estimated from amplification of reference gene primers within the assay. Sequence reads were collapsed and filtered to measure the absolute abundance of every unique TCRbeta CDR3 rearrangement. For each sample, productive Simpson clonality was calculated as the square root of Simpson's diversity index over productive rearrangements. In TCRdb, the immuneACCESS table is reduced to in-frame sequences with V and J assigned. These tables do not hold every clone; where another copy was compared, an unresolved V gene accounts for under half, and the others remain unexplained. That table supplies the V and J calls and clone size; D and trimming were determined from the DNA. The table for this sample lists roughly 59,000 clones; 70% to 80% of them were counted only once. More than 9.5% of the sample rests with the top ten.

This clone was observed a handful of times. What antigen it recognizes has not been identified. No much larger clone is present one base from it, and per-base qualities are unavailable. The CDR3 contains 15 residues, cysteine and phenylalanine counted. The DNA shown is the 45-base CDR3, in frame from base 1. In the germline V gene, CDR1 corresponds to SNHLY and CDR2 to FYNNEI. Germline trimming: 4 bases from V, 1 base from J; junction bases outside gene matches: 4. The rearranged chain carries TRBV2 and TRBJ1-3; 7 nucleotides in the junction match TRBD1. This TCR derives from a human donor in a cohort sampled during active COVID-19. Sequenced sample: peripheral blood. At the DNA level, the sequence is TGTGCCAGCAGTGCAATACAGGGGTCTGGAAACACCATATATTTT. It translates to CASSAIQGSGNTIYF.